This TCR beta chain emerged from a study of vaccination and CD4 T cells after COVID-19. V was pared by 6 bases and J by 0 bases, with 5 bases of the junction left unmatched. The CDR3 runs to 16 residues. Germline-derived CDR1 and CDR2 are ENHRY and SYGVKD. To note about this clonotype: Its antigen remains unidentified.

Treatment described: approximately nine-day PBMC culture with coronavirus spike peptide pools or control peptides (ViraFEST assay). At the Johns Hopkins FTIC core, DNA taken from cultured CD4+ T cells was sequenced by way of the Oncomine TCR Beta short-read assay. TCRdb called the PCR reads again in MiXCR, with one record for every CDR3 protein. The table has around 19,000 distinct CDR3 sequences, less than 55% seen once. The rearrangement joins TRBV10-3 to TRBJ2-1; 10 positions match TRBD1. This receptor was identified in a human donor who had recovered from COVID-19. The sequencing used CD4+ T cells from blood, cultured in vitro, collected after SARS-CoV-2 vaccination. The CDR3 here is CAISTGQGGSYNEQFF. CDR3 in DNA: TGTGCCATCAGCACAGGACAGGGGGGCTCCTACAATGAGCAGTTCTTC.